The 23 T cell receptor beta chains presented below share a single source sample, sequenced in a study of blood T cell repertoires in COVID-19. Measured with immunoSEQ multiplex PCR; TCRdb has only the in-frame clones, and not every one. The repertoire holds roughly 150,000 clones, 89% seen once, with about 3% in the top ten. The sample taken for sequencing was peripheral blood. These receptors came from a man aged 60 to 75 with acute or convalescent COVID-19.

This chain uses TRBV9 with TRBJ1-2; no clear D. Trimming stripped 3 bases from V and 8 bases from J, with 11 bases between. Germline CDR1 SGDLS, CDR2 YYNGEE. The CDR3 is 12 amino acids. CDR3 DNA: TGTGCCAGCAGCGACGACATTACCGGCTACACCTTC. It specifies CASSDDITGYTF.

The chain recombines TRBV6-6 with TRBJ1-6; the match to TRBD1 covers 8 bases. CDR3 length equals 13 residues. Germline CDR1 is MNHNY and CDR2 is SVGAGI (reference sequence). Losses at the gene ends were 6 bases for V and 9 bases for J; bases not matched to a gene: 4. In DNA, the CDR3 is TGTGCCAGCAGAAGTGACAGGGGTTCACCCCTCCACTTT. Translated: CASRSDRGSPLHF.

This chain connects TRBV27 to TRBJ1-3; 9 nucleotides line up with TRBD1. V was clipped by 9 bases and J by 2 bases; unmatched bases: 5. CDR3 size: 14 residues. Germline lookup yields CDR1 MNHEY and CDR2 SMNVEV (reference sequence). The CDR3 DNA sequence: TGTGCCAGTCGGACAGGGGCCACTGGAAACACCATATATTTT. Translating it yields CASRTGATGNTIYF.

The CDR3 nucleotides read TGTGCCACCAGCAGAGGCCAGGGAAAGTTTGATCAGCCCCAGCATTTT. Protein product: CATSRGQGKFDQPQHF. This chain uses TRBV15 with TRBJ1-5, with a weak D call TRBD1 (5 bases). The V end was cut by 1 base, the J end by 5 bases, with 15 bases between. Per germline, CDR1 LNHNV and CDR2 YYDKDF (reference sequence). The CDR3 is made up of 16 amino acids.

The chain recombines TRBV14 with TRBJ1-1; D may be TRBD1 (5 bases). Trimming cost V 3 bases and J 4 bases, with 12 bases left between them. The germline V gene encodes CDR1 SGHDN and CDR2 FVKESK. CDR3 length: 14 residues. CDR3 loop: CASSHGGKGTEAFF. In DNA, the CDR3 is TGTGCCAGCAGCCACGGGGGGAAAGGCACTGAAGCTTTCTTT. Full variable domain (rest looked up from reference TRBV14 and TRBJ1-1): EAGVTQFPSHSVIEKGQTVTLRCDPISGHDNLYWYRRVMGKEIKFLLHFVKESKQDESGMPNNRFLAERTGGTYSTLKVQPAELEDSGVYFCASSHGGKGTEAFFGQGTRLTVV.

The count of this clone is one. Its ends do not fully match the called genes, so a read error is possible. The V call is TRBV27, the J call TRBJ2-7; the D gene is possibly TRBD1 (6 bases). The CDR3 length is 13 residues. Per germline, CDR1 MNHEY and CDR2 SMNVEV (reference sequence). The CDR3 loop reads CASSLSSDREQYF. In DNA form, the CDR3 reads TGTGCCAGCAGTCTATCCTCTGACAGGGAGCAGTACTTC.

CDR3 DNA: TGTGCCAGCAGCCCCTCCGGGACAGGGAATCAGCCCCAGCATTTT. It is translated as CASSPSGTGNQPQHF. The J gene is TRBJ1-5, the V gene TRBV2, with 9 bases identical to TRBD1. Germline CDR1 SNHLY, CDR2 FYNNEI. The length of the CDR3 is 15 residues. Unmatched junction bases numbered 7, after V lost 6 bases and J lost 4 bases.

The chain combines TRBV7-2 with TRBJ2-5; the match to TRBD2 covers 9 bases. The V segment lost 5 bases and the J segment 5 bases; nucleotides outside the gene matches: 3. Germline CDR1 and CDR2: SGHTA and FQGNSA. The CDR3 consists of 13 residues. CDR3 amino acids: CASSVSGGETQYF. The CDR3 coding sequence is TGTGCCAGCAGCGTTAGCGGGGGCGAGACCCAGTACTTC.

This chain uses TRBV5-4 with TRBJ1-6; 8 bases align to TRBD1. Germline V gene data show CDR1 as SGHNT and CDR2 as YYREEE (reference sequence). V was pared by 4 bases and J by 7 bases, with 7 bases of the junction left unmatched. The length of the CDR3 is 15 residues. CDR3 region: CASSRGQGANSPLHF. The DNA of the CDR3 is TGTGCCAGCAGCCGCGGACAGGGCGCGAATTCACCCCTCCACTTT.

The V and J genes are TRBV18 and TRBJ1-3, with 9 bases lining up with TRBD1. J was trimmed by 3 bases and V by 3 bases; bases with no gene match: 6. Germline-derived CDR1 and CDR2 are KGHSH and LQKENI. The CDR3 extends over 16 amino acids. Here the CDR3 reads CASSPGTGFDGNTIYF. In nucleotides, the CDR3 is TGTGCCAGCTCACCCGGGACAGGGTTTGATGGAAACACCATATATTTT.

This clone was observed a handful of times. The sample holds other DNA sequences that translate to the same CDR3. V is TRBV4-3 and J is TRBJ2-7; perhaps TRBD1 as D (6 bases). Looked up from germline, CDR1 is LGHNA and CDR2 is YSLEER. The V and J ends lost 3 bases and 2 bases respectively, with 8 bases between them. CDR3 size: 13 residues. The CDR3 coding sequence is TGCGCCAGCAGCCAGGACAGAGCCTACGAGCAGTACTTC. It codes for CASSQDRAYEQYF.

Only one count was recorded for this clone. The chain carries TRBV7-6 and TRBJ2-3; 8 nucleotides agree with TRBD1. V shed 4 bases, J shed 5 bases, and the junction held 5 bases outside the gene matches. The CDR3 has 14 residues. Germline V gives CDR1 SGHVS, CDR2 FNYEAQ. The CDR3: CASSSTGGQDTQYF. CDR3 in DNA: TGTGCCAGCAGCTCAACAGGGGGACAAGATACGCAGTATTTT.

The chain carries TRBV10-1 and TRBJ2-1, with TRBD1 matching over 9 bases. Germline loops: CDR1 WNHNN, CDR2 SYGVQD (reference sequence). V shed 6 bases and J 2 bases; nucleotides not matched to a gene: 5. CDR3 size: 15 residues. Here the CDR3 reads CASSHGTGTYNEQFF. CDR3 nucleotides: TGCGCCAGCAGCCACGGGACAGGGACCTACAATGAGCAGTTCTTC.

The chain links TRBV25-1 to TRBJ1-1, with 9 bases aligning to TRBD1. The CDR3 is made up of 16 amino acids. The ends lost 6 bases at V and 2 bases at J; junction bases unmatched: 10. Germline lookup yields CDR1 MGHDK and CDR2 SYGVNS. CDR3 coding DNA: TGTGCCAGCAGCGTCCGGACAGGGGAAGGAAACACTGAAGCTTTCTTT. It encodes CASSVRTGEGNTEAFF.

The chain has TRBV10-3 and TRBJ1-3; D is perhaps TRBD1 (5 bases). This CDR3 contains 16 residues. V was shortened by 6 bases and J by 3 bases, with 18 bases between the two germline ends. The germline V gene encodes CDR1 ENHRY and CDR2 SYGVKD. CDR3 amino acids: CAIRKTDSEIGNTIYF. As DNA, the CDR3 is TGTGCCATCAGAAAGACAGACTCGGAAATTGGAAACACCATATATTTT.

V usage is TRBV11-2 and J usage is TRBJ2-7; D perhaps matches TRBD2 (6 bases). The germline gives CDR1 SGHAT, CDR2 FQNNGV. The CDR3 has 15 amino acids. The V gene lost 5 bases and the J gene lost 5 bases, with 19 bases spanning the gap. DNA of the CDR3: TGTGCCAGCAGCCTGAGGTGGGGGGTACGGAACGAGCAGTACTTC. Translated, it gives CASSLRWGVRNEQYF.

V usage is TRBV9 and J usage is TRBJ1-1; D is perhaps TRBD1 (6 bases). V was clipped by 3 bases and J by 2 bases, with 23 bases between them. The CDR3 runs to 18 residues. Germline V CDR1 and CDR2: SGDLS, YYNGEE. The CDR3 spells CASSAFVKPGQLNTEAFF. CDR3 bases: TGTGCCAGCAGCGCGTTCGTTAAACCGGGACAACTTAACACTGAAGCTTTCTTT.

This chain links TRBV18 with TRBJ2-5; no clear D. Trimming removed 3 bases from V and 1 base from J, with 21 bases in between. The CDR3 runs to 18 residues. Germline lookup yields CDR1 KGHSH and CDR2 LQKENI. The CDR3 is CASSPRTIGAGFQETQYF. The CDR3 nucleotides are TGTGCCAGCTCACCTAGAACCATAGGCGCAGGATTCCAAGAGACCCAGTACTTC.

The chain couples TRBV27 to TRBJ1-4; 7 nucleotides line up with TRBD1. The CDR3 length is 15 residues. Germline loops: CDR1 MNHEY, CDR2 SMNVEV (reference sequence). V shed 5 bases and J 8 bases; nucleotides not matched to a gene: 11. Here the CDR3 DNA reads TGTGCCAGCAGTCCGAGGGACAGCGGGAGAGAAAAACTGTTTTTT. This sequence encodes CASSPRDSGREKLFF.

The chain carries TRBV11-2 and TRBJ2-7, with D hard to call. Germline V lookup: CDR1 SGHAT, CDR2 FQNNGV. V dropped 11 bases and J dropped 4 bases, with 18 bases sitting between them. This CDR3 has 13 amino acids. CDR3 loop: CAGLLLRVYEQYF. The CDR3 coding sequence is TGTGCCGGTCTTTTACTACGGGTTTACGAGCAGTACTTC.

The chain links TRBV4-1 to TRBJ1-1; possibly TRBD1 for D (6 bases). The V and J ends lost 1 base and 5 bases respectively, with 20 bases between them. Germline values: CDR1 MGHRA, CDR2 YSYEKL. The CDR3 sequence is 17 residues long. This CDR3 is CASSQGGGTQGRTEAFF. DNA of the CDR3: TGCGCCAGCAGCCAAGGTGGGGGCACACAAGGGAGAACTGAAGCTTTCTTT.

This chain joins TRBV10-3 and TRBJ2-7, with a possible D match to TRBD2 (6 bases). This CDR3 is built from 12 residues. V gave up 8 bases and J gave up 3 bases, with 11 bases separating them. Germline loops: CDR1 ENHRY, CDR2 SYGVKD. CDR3 in amino acids: CAIGNGGYEQYF. CDR3 coding DNA: TGTGCCATCGGGAACGGGGGCTACGAGCAGTACTTC.

This rearrangement joins TRBV5-1 to TRBJ2-4, with TRBD2 matching 11 bases. The CDR3 is made up of 15 amino acids. The V segment lost 0 bases and the J segment 7 bases; nucleotides outside the gene matches: 3. Germline V gene sequence: CDR1 SGHRS, CDR2 YFSETQ. The CDR3 sequence is CASSLGSGGANIQYF. DNA of the CDR3: TGCGCCAGCAGCTTGGGTAGCGGGGGGGCGAACATTCAGTACTTC. Complete variable domain (other parts from reference TRBV5-1 and TRBJ2-4): KAGVTQTPRYLIKTRGQQVTLSCSPISGHRSVSWYQQTPGQGLQFLFEYFSETQRNKGNFPGRFSGRQFSNSRSEMNVSTLELGDSALYLCASSLGSGGANIQYFGAGTRLSVL.